Listed below are T cell receptor beta chains from one sample, sequenced in a study of blood T cell repertoires in COVID-19. Here immunoSEQ multiplex PCR was the method, and the copy in TCRdb shows in-frame clones only, minus some. The data contain some 70,000 clones, 87% of them singletons. Sequenced input: peripheral blood. These receptors were obtained from a woman between 50 and 59 years old with COVID-19, enrolled during active disease. CDR3s include the opening cysteine and the closing phenylalanine or tryptophan. Each record gives: J gene, D gene, V gene, clone size, CDR3 DNA, CDR3 protein. The D gene is left open where the match is weak. Clone size is stated in some rows and not others, as once, few, many or a class when expanded.

>TRBJ2-5|TRBD1|TRBV18|.
TGTGCCAGCTCACCACTGTTAATGGGACAGAACCAAGAGACCCAGTACTTC
CASSPLLMGQNQETQYF
>TRBJ1-5|TRBD1|TRBV2|.
TGTGCCAGCAGTCCCGACAGGGCTTCCAATCAGCCCCAGCATTTT
CASSPDRASNQPQHF
>TRBJ2-6|.|TRBV10-3|.
TGTGCCATTTGGAGCACTGGGGCCAACGTCCTGACTTTC
CAIWSTGANVLTF
>TRBJ2-2|TRBD2|TRBV7-9|once
TGTGCCAGCAGCTTCTACGCGGGAGGGACGAACACCGGGGAGCTGTTTTTT
CASSFYAGGTNTGELFF
>TRBJ2-1|.|TRBV24-1|few
TGTGCCACCAGTGATTCCCCGCGGCGGGTCAATGAGCAGTTCTTC
CATSDSPRRVNEQFF
>TRBJ2-1|TRBD2|TRBV10-2|.
TGCGCCAGCATGAGCGGGAGCTATGAGCAGTTCTTC
CASMSGSYEQFF
>TRBJ2-5|.|TRBV28|.
TGTGCCAGCAGTTTAGGCGAGACCCAGTACTTC
CASSLGETQYF
>TRBJ1-6|TRBD1|TRBV3-1/TRBV3-2|.
TGTGCCAGCAGCCGGACAGGGGCGAGTAATTCACCCCTCCACTTT
CASSRTGASNSPLHF
>TRBJ2-6|TRBD1|TRBV28|.
TGTGCCAGCTTCGGGACAGGCCCCTCTGGGGCCAACGTCCTGACTTTC
CASFGTGPSGANVLTF
>TRBJ1-5|.|TRBV6-2/TRBV6-3|.
TGTGCCAGCAGTTTCCCGGTAGCAGGGGTAATGATAGGAGTCAATCAGCCCCAGCATTTT
CASSFPVAGVMIGVNQPQHF
>TRBJ2-4|.|TRBV5-1|once
TGCGCCAGCAGCTTTTCCGGGGTAGCCAAAAACATTCAGTACTTC
CASSFSGVAKNIQYF
>TRBJ2-1|TRBD2|TRBV6-2/TRBV6-3|once
TGTGCCAGCAGTTACGGGACTAGCGGGAGTGATGAGCAGTTCTTC
CASSYGTSGSDEQFF
>TRBJ1-2|.|TRBV5-4|.
TGTGCCAGCAGCTTGGTCGACAGGAGAAACTATGGCTACACCTTC
CASSLVDRRNYGYTF
>TRBJ1-4|.|TRBV5-1|once
TGCGCCAGCAGCGGGGGGGCCCCCAATGAAAAACTGTTTTTT
CASSGGAPNEKLFF
>TRBJ2-3|TRBD2|TRBV14|once
TGTGCCAGCACGGGAGGGGTAGGAGATACGCAGTATTTT
CASTGGVGDTQYF
>TRBJ1-5|.|TRBV4-2|.
TGTGCCAGCAGCCAAGGGGTCAGGGGATATAGCAATCAGCCCCAGCATTTT
CASSQGVRGYSNQPQHF
>TRBJ2-7|TRBD2|TRBV3-1/TRBV3-2|.
TGTGCCAGCAGCCAAGTCGGCGGGAGTCGAGACGAGCAGTACTTC
CASSQVGGSRDEQYF
>TRBJ2-1|.|TRBV12-3/TRBV12-4|.
TGTGCCAGCAGAACATACAATGAGCAGTTCTTC
CASRTYNEQFF
>TRBJ1-1|.|TRBV5-8|.
TGTGCCAGCAGCGGATGGACAGCGAGAGACACTGAAGCTTTCTTT
CASSGWTARDTEAFF
>TRBJ2-6|TRBD1|TRBV7-3|.
TGTGCCAGCAGCTCCTCGCAGGGGGTTTACTCTGGGGCCAACGTCCTGACTTTC
CASSSSQGVYSGANVLTF
>TRBJ2-1|.|TRBV27|.
TGTGCCAGCAGTCCCCCGGGTGGTGGGTACGGTGAGCAGTTCTTC
CASSPPGGGYGEQFF
>TRBJ1-2|.|TRBV9|once
TGTGCCAGCGCGGGGCGTAATGGCTACACCTTC
CASAGRNGYTF
>TRBJ2-5|.|TRBV11-3|.
TGTGCCAGCAGCTTTAGGGGGAGGGGGCAAGAGACCCAGTACTTC
CASSFRGRGQETQYF
>TRBJ2-1|TRBD2|TRBV14|.
TGTGCCAGCAGCCAGACTAGCGTGTACAATGAGCAGTTCTTC
CASSQTSVYNEQFF
>TRBJ1-1|TRBD1|TRBV11-3|.
TGTGCCAGCAGACAGGGGGCAGCCACTGAAGCTTTCTTT
CASRQGAATEAFF
>TRBJ1-1|.|TRBV9|.
TGTGCCAGCAGCGCGTTCTCGGGGGCTGAAGCTTTCTTT
CASSAFSGAEAFF
>TRBJ2-1|.|TRBV6-1|once
TGTGCCAGCAGTGAACGGGAGAACAATGAGCAGTTCTTC
CASSERENNEQFF
>TRBJ2-1|.|TRBV7-9|.
TGTGCCAGCAGCTTAGTGACAGTCAATGAGCAGTTCTTC
CASSLVTVNEQFF
>TRBJ1-5|.|TRBV18|.
TGTGCCAGCTCACCATGGAAGGGATCGCCCGCCGACAGGCCCCCTAGGCCCCAGCATTTT
CASSPWKGSPADRPPRPQHF